This is a list of T cell receptor beta chains from one sample in a study of spatial heterogeneity in lung cancer. TCRdb reprocessed the 5' RACE reads via MiXCR and lists one record per CDR3 protein. The sample contains just under 95,000 distinct CDR3 sequences, approximately 12% of which appear only once. The specimen was PBMCs, collected at surgery. Receptor source: a male donor with early-stage non-small cell lung cancer. CDR3s include the opening cysteine and the closing phenylalanine or tryptophan. The order of the fields is CDR3 DNA, CDR3 protein, V gene, D gene, clone size, J gene. A D gene is named only where the DNA matches it firmly. The size entry is marked missing in some rows and otherwise reads once, few, many or a size class.

DNA: TGCAGTGCCCCTAGACAGGGTAGCGGCTACACCTTC
CDR3: CSAPRQGSGYTF
V: TRBV20-1
D: TRBD1
size: few
J: TRBJ1-2

DNA: TGCGCCAGCAGGACAGGGGGCACAGAGACCCAGTACTTC
CDR3: CASRTGGTETQYF
V: TRBV5-1
D: TRBD1
size: NA
J: TRBJ2-5

DNA: TGCGCCAGCAGCCACGAGGGAAGGGTCGGCTACACCTTC
CDR3: CASSHEGRVGYTF
V: TRBV5-1
D: NA
size: few
J: TRBJ1-2

DNA: TGTGCCGGGGACGGACCCTCTGGGGCCAACGTCCTGACTTTC
CDR3: CAGDGPSGANVLTF
V: TRBV7-9
D: NA
size: many
J: TRBJ2-6

DNA: TGCAGTGCTAGATACTGGGACTCGGATACGCAGTATTTT
CDR3: CSARYWDSDTQYF
V: TRBV20-1
D: NA
size: many
J: TRBJ2-3

DNA: TGTGCCATCAGTGAGGGGCTAGCGGGATACCAAGAGACCCAGTACTTC
CDR3: CAISEGLAGYQETQYF
V: TRBV10-3
D: TRBD2
size: few
J: TRBJ2-5

DNA: TGCGCCAGCAGCACGGGACTAGCGGGGGCTAACAATGAGCAGTTCTTC
CDR3: CASSTGLAGANNEQFF
V: TRBV5-1
D: TRBD2
size: many
J: TRBJ2-1

DNA: TGTGCCAGCAAGTCCGGGGGACAGGGCTCCGGGGAGCTGTTTTTT
CDR3: CASKSGGQGSGELFF
V: TRBV2
D: TRBD1
size: NA
J: TRBJ2-2

DNA: TGTGCCAGCAGTTACTGGACAGGTCCAGGCAATGAGCAGTTCTTC
CDR3: CASSYWTGPGNEQFF
V: TRBV6-2/TRBV6-3
D: TRBD1
size: NA
J: TRBJ2-1

DNA: TGTGCCAGCAGCGTGCTAGGGGATAGCAATCAGCCCCAGCATTTT
CDR3: CASSVLGDSNQPQHF
V: TRBV9
D: NA
size: few
J: TRBJ1-5

DNA: TGCGCCAGCAGCTTGGCTAGCGACTACAATGAGCAGTTCTTC
CDR3: CASSLASDYNEQFF
V: TRBV5-1
D: NA
size: few
J: TRBJ2-1

DNA: TGTGCCAGCAGAGTACAACAGGGGAAGAACCCCGGGGAGCTGTTTTTT
CDR3: CASRVQQGKNPGELFF
V: TRBV6-5
D: TRBD1
size: NA
J: TRBJ2-2

DNA: TGTGCCACCAGCAGATCAGGCTCTGGGGCCAACGTCCTGACTTTC
CDR3: CATSRSGSGANVLTF
V: TRBV15
D: NA
size: NA
J: TRBJ2-6

DNA: TGTGCCAGTAGTATAGGACTAGGCTCCTACAATGAGCAGTTCTTC
CDR3: CASSIGLGSYNEQFF
V: TRBV19
D: NA
size: NA
J: TRBJ2-1

DNA: TGTGCCAGCTCACGACAGGGTGAATGGCAGCCCCAGCATTTT
CDR3: CASSRQGEWQPQHF
V: TRBV6-5
D: TRBD1
size: NA
J: TRBJ1-5

DNA: TGTGCCAGCAGCGCTTACCCCTCTAGAGGACTAGCGGAAGAGACCCAGTACTTC
CDR3: CASSAYPSRGLAEETQYF
V: TRBV12-3/TRBV12-4
D: TRBD2
size: NA
J: TRBJ2-5

DNA: TGTGCCACCGCCCCCGGGACAGGGGCGAATGAAAAACTGTTTTTT
CDR3: CATAPGTGANEKLFF
V: TRBV10-3
D: TRBD1
size: NA
J: TRBJ1-4